What follows describes a single T cell receptor (beta chain). Its cognate antigen has yet to be identified. One base away there is no much larger clone; base qualities are not given. This entry comes from a study of T cell changes during pregnancy in multiple sclerosis (dated by TCRdb to the late 2010s). Broadly, across the study: The study looked at changes in the T cell repertoire across pregnancy in women with multiple sclerosis.

Library construction relied on the immunoSEQ multiplex PCR assay. TCRdb provides this immuneACCESS table in a form limited to in-frame rearrangements. Some clones are lacking; in checked studies, under half of them reflect an unresolved V gene, and why the rest are absent is not known. Across this sample there are 75,000 to 80,000 clones, with roughly 93% seen only once. Less than 0.85% of the sample comes from the top ten. Counted from cysteine to phenylalanine, this CDR3 has 15 amino acids. Only CDR3 DNA is held: 45 bases, read in frame from base 1. Trimming at the junction amounts to 1 base on V and 4 bases on J, and the germline ends lie 11 bases apart. CDR1 and CDR2, looked up from the germline V gene, are SGHAT and FQNNGV.

The sample here was peripheral blood, taken in the second trimester of pregnancy. The chain is assembled from TRBV11-2 and TRBJ1-5; the D gene is possibly TRBD1, with 5 bases matching. The TCR comes from a female donor in good health, enrolled as a control in a pregnancy study. The CDR3 in this case is CASSLVAGTNQPQHF. The DNA sequence is TGTGCCAGCAGCTTAGTGGCAGGGACTAATCAGCCCCAGCATTTT.